Below, one T cell receptor beta chain is given with its context. The assay was immunoSEQ multiplex PCR, and TCRdb's table has in-frame clones only and misses some. The profile shows 25,000 or so clones, roughly 85% of them singletons. This specimen belongs to a study of control samples from healthy donors and cancer patients. V gave up 3 bases and J gave up 8 bases, with 20 bases separating them. The germline gives CDR1 GTSNPN, CDR2 SVGIG (reference sequence). The CDR3 is 15 residues long. The TCR comes from a woman aged 55-69 years with head and neck cancer. The chain employs TRBV30 and TRBJ2-1, with D possibly TRBD2 on 5 matching bases. The source material was PBMCs. The CDR3 sequence: CAWRLPELDFHEQFF. CDR3 nucleotide sequence: TGTGCCTGGAGGCTGCCGGAACTAGATTTCCATGAGCAGTTCTTC.